This T cell receptor (beta chain) was sequenced during a study of blood T cell repertoires in COVID-19. As handled by the study authors: The authors estimated nucleated cell counts from reference gene primer amplification. Method: immunoSEQ multiplex PCR; TCRdb's copy keeps in-frame clones and lacks some. Clone size and the V and J calls come from that table; the DNA yielded D and trimming. This table holds over 95,000 clones, over 70% found once. The J segment lost 6 bases and the V segment lost 4 bases, leaving 10 bases of the junction unmatched. Germline-derived CDR1 and CDR2 are SGHTS and YDEGEE. This CDR3 is built from 14 residues.

Sequenced sample: peripheral blood. This chain joins TRBV5-8 and TRBJ2-7; 7 bases map to TRBD1. The sequence derives from a man aged 50-60 years with acute or convalescent COVID-19. The CDR3 DNA follows: TGTGCCAGCAGCCTCGGGGACAGCCGCATCGAGCAGTACTTC. Its protein is CASSLGDSRIEQYF.